Reported below is one T cell receptor beta chain. Its antigen is not identified. It was the library that attached unique molecular identifiers to individual cDNA molecules. Authors' processing steps: Sample TCR totals centred on a median of approximately 95,000, ranging about 20,000 to 700,000. MiXCR, applied by TCRdb to the RACE reads, yields one record per CDR3 protein. Clone size and V and J calls follow TCRdb, not the original study. The table has tens of thousands of distinct CDR3 sequences, around 15% seen once. Noted time point: pre-sensitization, week 0. Treatment given: therapeutic diphenylcyclopropenone sensitization with weekly scalp DPC. The source of the sample is a study of human T cells and chemical hapten exposure. V lost 8 bases and J 6 bases, leaving 17 bases between the germline ends. The CDR3 is 14 residues long. Germline lookup yields CDR1 MNHNY and CDR2 SVGAGI (reference sequence).

Study conclusions and caveats: The study found expanded TCRs formed significantly more large CDR3 similarity clusters than controls.

V and J are TRBV6-6 and TRBJ2-1, with D uncertain. This specimen was whole blood, taken in connection with sensitization to the hapten diphenylcyclopropenone (DPC). This receptor was obtained from a woman aged 50 to 60 with alopecia areata. Some clones in this sample may be carry-over from other donors' samples. The CDR3 spells CASRPGLGLNEQFF. The CDR3 DNA reads TGTGCCAGCCGCCCAGGTCTCGGTCTCAATGAGCAGTTCTTC.